This T cell receptor (beta chain) was obtained from a study of shared clonotypes between healthy human individuals. Overall study results and limits: It was anticipated that sequencing depth would influence how many clonotypes donors shared.

V lost 10 bases to trimming and J lost 0 bases; unmatched junction nucleotides: 4. CDR3 size: 15 residues. Per germline, CDR1 WSHSY and CDR2 SAAADI. This clone was detected only a few times. The antigen remains unidentified. Per the original methods: From ImmunoSEQ came sequences covering only the junction and carrying no quality scores, so filtering differed. TCRdb's table, derived via immunoSEQ multiplex PCR, lists solely in-frame clones and lacks some. V and J calls plus clone size are reproduced from that table; the DNA served to infer D and trimming. The sample holds 2 million to 3 million clones; roughly 93% are singletons and the top ten take more than 0.35%.

The sample taken for sequencing was naive CD4+ T cells from PBMCs. Documented subset: CD45RA+ positively selected. The rearrangement links TRBV10-2 to TRBJ2-1, with 12 bases matching TRBD2. This TCR was sampled from a man aged 18-30 years in good health. Some clones in this sample may be carry-over from other donors' samples. The CDR3 here is CATLAGGSSYNEQFF. The DNA of the CDR3 is TGCGCCACCCTAGCGGGAGGGAGCTCCTACAATGAGCAGTTCTTC.